This T cell receptor (beta chain) originates from a study of CD8+ T cells in alopecia areata. A remark on this clone: Its cognate antigen is unknown. These gene names are mouse names. The missing CDR3 end, 4 residues past where the read stops, is filled in from the germline J gene.

The CDR3 contains 14 residues. Looked up from germline, CDR1 is LGHNA and CDR2 is YSYQKL. Using CD4, CD8alpha, NKG2D, NKG2ACE and other markers, pooled cutaneous lymph node cells were sorted. General study points: Scalp sequencing also captures normal skin's resident alphabeta T cells.

Extracted RNA was reverse transcribed, and the resulting cDNA served as sequencing template. Generated by immunoSEQ multiplex PCR, the TCRdb table keeps only in-frame clones and is missing some. The sample shows about 270,000 clones, none of them appearing just once. The chain joins TRBV2 to TRBJ2-1, with 9 bases aligning to TRBD2. The sequencing sample was made of CD4+ T cells sorted from a lymph node. This clonotype was obtained from a C3H/HeJ mouse with alopecia areata. MHC haplotype of the mouse line: H2-k. The covered CDR3 bases are TGTGCCAGCAGCCAAGGGACTGGGGTGGCT. Protein product: CASSQGTGVA. From start to end, the CDR3 is CASSQGTGVAEQFF.